A selection of T cell receptor beta chains follows, all from one sample in a study of blood T cell repertoires in COVID-19. Assay used: immunoSEQ multiplex PCR; TCRdb lists only in-frame clones, some missing. The table lists over 100,000 clones, more than 85% of them singletons, with 4.2% in the top ten. Sequences were obtained from peripheral blood. The receptors were sampled from a man between 18 and 35 years old with acute or convalescent COVID-19. CDR3s include the opening cysteine and the closing phenylalanine or tryptophan. The order of the fields is clone size, J gene, V gene, D gene, CDR3 DNA, CDR3 protein. D genes are given only for firm matches. The size field is filled for only some rows; it gives once, few, many or a size class.

abundance: once; j_gene: TRBJ2-7; v_gene: TRBV7-9; d_gene: -; CDR3nt: TGTGCCAGCAGCCCAGATGGGGCGTCCGAGCAGTACTTC; CDR3aa: CASSPDGASEQYF
abundance: once; j_gene: TRBJ2-5; v_gene: TRBV4-1; d_gene: TRBD2; CDR3nt: TGCGCCAGCAGCCAAGATCGACTAGCGGGAGTAGGGCAAGAGACCCAGTACTTC; CDR3aa: CASSQDRLAGVGQETQYF
abundance: -; j_gene: TRBJ1-1; v_gene: TRBV27; d_gene: TRBD1; CDR3nt: TGTGCCAGCAGTCGGGGACAGGGGAACACTGAAGCTTTCTTT; CDR3aa: CASSRGQGNTEAFF
abundance: -; j_gene: TRBJ1-1; v_gene: TRBV18; d_gene: TRBD1; CDR3nt: TGTGCCAGCTCACCCCGAACAATGGGACAGGATAATGGTTGGACTGAAGCTTTCTTT; CDR3aa: CASSPRTMGQDNGWTEAFF
abundance: -; j_gene: TRBJ2-7; v_gene: TRBV14; d_gene: -; CDR3nt: TGTGCCAGCAGCCATACCGGCGGGTACGAGCAGTACTTC; CDR3aa: CASSHTGGYEQYF
abundance: -; j_gene: TRBJ2-3; v_gene: TRBV9; d_gene: TRBD2; CDR3nt: TGTGCCAGCAGCGGCGGACTAGCGGGACGCACAGATACGCAGTATTTT; CDR3aa: CASSGGLAGRTDTQYF
abundance: -; j_gene: TRBJ2-5; v_gene: TRBV24-1; d_gene: -; CDR3nt: TGTGCCACCAGTGATTGGCAGGGGGGAGAGACCCAGTACTTC; CDR3aa: CATSDWQGGETQYF
abundance: -; j_gene: TRBJ1-1; v_gene: TRBV5-1; d_gene: -; CDR3nt: TGCGCCAGCAGCCCCACCCAGGGGAGCACTGAAGCTTTCTTT; CDR3aa: CASSPTQGSTEAFF
abundance: -; j_gene: TRBJ1-2; v_gene: TRBV3-1/TRBV3-2; d_gene: TRBD1; CDR3nt: TGTGCCAGCAGCCAGGCCGGACAGGGGCGTAACTATGGCTACACCTTC; CDR3aa: CASSQAGQGRNYGYTF
abundance: -; j_gene: TRBJ2-7; v_gene: TRBV7-9; d_gene: TRBD1; CDR3nt: TGTGCCAGCAGTTGGGACAGGAATTCCTACGAGCAGTACTTC; CDR3aa: CASSWDRNSYEQYF
abundance: -; j_gene: TRBJ1-1; v_gene: TRBV7-9; d_gene: -; CDR3nt: TGTGCCAGCAGCATGGAGGTTTCGGGTCACACTGAAGCTTTCTTT; CDR3aa: CASSMEVSGHTEAFF
abundance: -; j_gene: TRBJ1-5; v_gene: TRBV19; d_gene: -; CDR3nt: TGTGCCAGTAGTATACCGATCACTAATCAGCCCCAGCATTTT; CDR3aa: CASSIPITNQPQHF
abundance: -; j_gene: TRBJ2-4; v_gene: TRBV4-2; d_gene: -; CDR3nt: TGTGCCAGCAGCCAATTCGAAATGGGGGGGGCCCTAGAAAACATTCAGTACTTC; CDR3aa: CASSQFEMGGALENIQYF
abundance: -; j_gene: TRBJ1-5; v_gene: TRBV19; d_gene: TRBD1; CDR3nt: TGTGCCAGTAGTATAGCCGCGACAGGGGGCCATCAGCCCCAGCATTTT; CDR3aa: CASSIAATGGHQPQHF